Presented here are 5 T cell receptor beta chains from one specimen sequenced in a study of T cell responses to AZD1222 COVID-19 vaccine. Measured with immunoSEQ multiplex PCR; TCRdb has only the in-frame clones, and not every one. The sample has under 110,000 clones, about 88% seen once. The sequencing used peripheral blood, collected on day 0 of AZD1222 vaccination. The receptors here all came from an adult in good health.

The rearrangement joins TRBV28 to TRBJ1-4; D uncertain. The CDR3 is 10 amino acids. CDR1 is MDHEN and CDR2 is SYDVKM in the germline V gene. V dropped 9 bases and J dropped 8 bases, with 7 bases sitting between them. The CDR3 reads CASYLEKLFF. The CDR3 DNA reads as TGTGCCAGTTATTTGGAAAAACTGTTTTTT.

The V gene is TRBV27, the J gene TRBJ2-7, with 9 nucleotides matching TRBD1. CDR1 MNHEY and CDR2 SMNVEV come from the germline V gene (reference sequence). V lost 7 bases and J lost 3; bases outside the gene matches: 13. The CDR3 runs 16 residues. In nucleotides, the CDR3 is TGTGCCAGCAAATATATGAGCGGACAGGGGCACTACGAGCAGTACTTC. It codes for CASKYMSGQGHYEQYF.

The rearrangement links TRBV5-4 to TRBJ2-7; 8 positions agree with TRBD2. Trimming cost V 2 bases and J 1 base; bases outside gene matches: 8. The germline V gene encodes CDR1 SGHNT and CDR2 YYREEE (reference sequence). The CDR3 sequence is 16 residues long. The DNA for the CDR3 is TGTGCCAGCAGCTTTGCCGGGACTAGGGTTTCCTACGAGCAGTACTTC. Residues: CASSFAGTRVSYEQYF. The entire variable domain, with the rest obtained from reference TRBV5-4 and TRBJ2-7, is as follows: ETGVTQSPTHLIKTRGQQVTLRCSSQSGHNTVSWYQQALGQGPQFIFQYYREEENGRGNFPPRFSGLQFPNYSSELNVNALELDDSALYLCASSFAGTRVSYEQYFGPGTRLTVT.

V usage is TRBV27 and J usage is TRBJ1-2, with D tentatively TRBD1 (5 bases). There are 14 residues in the CDR3. Germline V lookup: CDR1 MNHEY, CDR2 SMNVEV (reference sequence). V was trimmed by 5 bases and J by 8 bases, leaving 18 bases between them. Here the CDR3 DNA reads TGTGCCAGCAGTCGTAACCGGGACGGAGGAGGCTACACCTTC. It codes for CASSRNRDGGGYTF.

The rearrangement uses TRBV18 and TRBJ2-1, with TRBD2 as a possible D gene (6 bases). The CDR3 contains 14 residues. Germline CDR1 and CDR2: KGHSH and LQKENI. V dropped 8 bases and J dropped 3 bases, with 14 bases sitting between them. The CDR3 DNA reads as TGTGCCAGCGCCCCCGGGAGCCTCTACAATGAGCAGTTCTTC. Its translation is CASAPGSLYNEQFF.